The 17 T cell receptor beta chains below all came from one sample that was sequenced in a study of human T cells and chemical hapten exposure. TCRdb fed the RACE reads into MiXCR, producing one record per CDR3 protein. This table holds 95,000 or so distinct CDR3 sequences, 9.5% to 12% found once. Noted time point: patch test 2, 6 weeks after DPC sensitization. Specified treatment: therapeutic diphenylcyclopropenone sensitization with weekly scalp DPC. This specimen was whole blood, taken in connection with sensitization to the hapten diphenylcyclopropenone (DPC). All receptors come from a woman between 40 and 55 years old with alopecia areata. Some clones in this sample may be carry-over from other donors' samples.

This clonotype has ten or more counts. The rearrangement uses TRBV7-2 and TRBJ1-2; 9 bases align to TRBD1. Germline-derived CDR1 and CDR2 are SGHTA and FQGNSA. V lost 1 base to trimming and J lost 4 bases; unmatched junction nucleotides: 4. The CDR3 covers 15 residues. Here the CDR3 reads CASSLEWDRAYGYTF. DNA of the CDR3: TGTGCCAGCAGCTTAGAATGGGACAGGGCCTATGGCTACACCTTC.

V usage is TRBV5-6 and J usage is TRBJ2-3; D tentatively fits TRBD1 or TRBD2 (5 bases each). V shed 1 base and J shed 1 base, with 7 bases lying between them. The CDR3 consists of 14 residues. Germline V CDR1 and CDR2: SGHDT, YYEEEE. The CDR3 region is CASSLQGRTDTQYF. The CDR3, as DNA: TGTGCCAGCAGCTTGCAGGGACGCACAGATACGCAGTATTTT. Variable domain in full (rest from reference TRBV5-6 and TRBJ2-3): DAGVTQSPTHLIKTRGQQVTLRCSPKSGHDTVSWYQQALGQGPQFIFQYYEEEERQRGNFPDRFSGHQFPNYSSELNVNALLLGDSALYLCASSLQGRTDTQYFGPGTRLTVL.

The chain recombines TRBV6-6 with TRBJ1-4, with D possibly TRBD1 on 5 matching bases. V gave up 6 bases and J gave up 7 bases, with 21 bases separating them. This CDR3 spans 16 amino acids. Germline CDR1 is MNHNY and CDR2 is SVGAGI (reference sequence). CDR3 in DNA: TGTGCCAGCAGGGGACCAGGACAAATCTACATTGAAAAACTGTTTTTT. The encoded protein is CASRGPGQIYIEKLFF.

The V and J genes are TRBV2 and TRBJ2-3, with D possibly TRBD1 on 5 matching bases. V lost 5 bases to trimming and J lost 0 bases, with 9 bases between them. CDR3 length: 14 amino acids. Per the germline V gene, CDR1 is SNHLY and CDR2 is FYNNEI. DNA for the CDR3: TGTGCCAGCAGTCAGACAGCTAGCACAGATACGCAGTATTTT. As protein: CASSQTASTDTQYF.

The genes are TRBV19 and TRBJ2-7; TRBD2 might be the D (5 bases). Looked up from germline, CDR1 is LNHDA and CDR2 is SQIVND (reference sequence). V shed 5 bases and J shed 5 bases, with 16 bases lying between them. This CDR3 has 14 residues. The chain's CDR3 is CASSLQRTSDEQYF. The DNA for the CDR3 is TGTGCCAGTAGTCTTCAGAGGACTTCTGACGAGCAGTACTTC. Variable domain in full (rest from reference TRBV19 and TRBJ2-7): DGGITQSPKYLFRKEGQNVTLSCEQNLNHDAMYWYRQDPGQGLRLIYYSQIVNDFQKGDIAEGYSVSREKKESFPLTVTSAQKNPTAFYLCASSLQRTSDEQYFGPGTRLTVT.

This clonotype was seen ten or more times. The chain couples TRBV10-1 to TRBJ2-3; D gene ambiguous. Trimming cost V 1 base and J 0 bases, with 5 bases left between them. From germline, CDR1 is WNHNN and CDR2 SYGVQD (reference sequence). This CDR3 contains 14 residues. CDR3: CASSEWRSTDTQYF. CDR3 coding DNA: TGCGCCAGCAGTGAGTGGCGGAGCACAGATACGCAGTATTTT.

V gene TRBV5-1 combines with J gene TRBJ2-1, with TRBD1 identical over 8 bases. V shed 3 bases and J 9 bases; nucleotides not matched to a gene: 17. Germline CDR1 and CDR2: SGHRS and YFSETQ. The CDR3 sequence is 17 residues long. For the CDR3, the DNA is TGCGCCAGCAGCTCAATCGGACAGGGCCCCTCACCCACTGAGCAGTTCTTC. It codes for CASSSIGQGPSPTEQFF.

There are a few counts of this clonotype. The rearrangement links TRBV4-3 to TRBJ2-3, with 10 bases aligning to TRBD2. The CDR3 has 17 residues. After removal of 1 base from V and 5 bases from J, the junction contained 9 bases not matched to a gene. Germline lookup yields CDR1 LGHNA and CDR2 YSLEER. The CDR3 DNA follows: TGCGCCAGCAGCCAAGTCAAAAGCGGGAGGGCCGTAGATACGCAGTATTTT. It is translated as CASSQVKSGRAVDTQYF.

There are a few counts of this clonotype. In DNA, the CDR3 is TGTGCCAGCCTGCGCGGTGCAACTAATGAAAAACTGTTTTTT. It encodes CASLRGATNEKLFF. The chain links TRBV7-9 to TRBJ1-4; D is uncertain. Germline CDR1 is SEHNR and CDR2 is FQNEAQ (reference sequence). V was trimmed by 8 bases and J by 0 bases, leaving 10 bases between them. CDR3 length: 14 amino acids.

This clonotype has ten or more counts. The chain is built from TRBV27 and TRBJ2-7; D may be TRBD1 (5 bases). Germline V gene lookup returns CDR1 MNHEY and CDR2 SMNVEV (reference sequence). This CDR3 has 14 residues. V gave up 2 bases and J gave up 2 bases, with 10 bases separating them. Here the CDR3 reads CASSLVQGAYEQYF. In nucleotides, the CDR3 is TGTGCCAGCAGTTTAGTGCAGGGCGCCTACGAGCAGTACTTC.

This clonotype was counted ten times or more. The V call is TRBV6-1, the J call TRBJ2-7, with D uncertain. CDR3 length: 13 amino acids. Between the trimmed V and J ends, which lost 1 base and 3 bases, there was a span of 7 bases. Germline V CDR1 and CDR2: MNHNS, SASEGT. CDR3 protein: CASSEGHRYEQYF. The CDR3 DNA follows: TGTGCCAGCAGTGAAGGACACCGCTACGAGCAGTACTTC.

This clonotype was recorded a few times. The chain employs TRBV29-1 and TRBJ2-5, with D possibly TRBD2 on 5 matching bases. V lost 3 bases, J lost 0 bases, and 5 bases lay in between. This CDR3 spans 12 amino acids. Germline V lookup: CDR1 SQVTM, CDR2 ANQGSEA. The CDR3 DNA follows: TGCAGCGTTGACGGGAACCAAGAGACCCAGTACTTC. Protein product: CSVDGNQETQYF. Drawing the rest from reference TRBV29-1 and TRBJ2-5, the complete variable domain is SAVISQKPSRDICQRGTSLTIQCQVDSQVTMMFWYRQQPGQSLTLIATANQGSEATYESGFVIDKFPISRPNLTFSTLTVSNMSPEDSSIYLCSVDGNQETQYFGPGTRLLVL.

V usage is TRBV12-3 or TRBV12-4 and J usage is TRBJ2-1, with 8 nucleotides matching TRBD1. The V and J ends lost 6 bases and 2 bases, in that order; junction bases with no gene match: 6. The CDR3 runs to 15 residues. The CDR3 bases are TGTGCCAGCAGAACAGGACAGGGTGCCTACAATGAGCAGTTCTTC. Protein product: CASRTGQGAYNEQFF.

At least ten counts were recorded for this clonotype. The CDR3 nucleotides are TGTGCCAGCAGCCAAGAAAGGTACCAAGAGACCCAGTACTTC. Its translation: CASSQERYQETQYF. The chain couples TRBV4-2 to TRBJ2-5; no reliable D call. The CDR3 sequence is 14 residues long. V gave up 0 bases and J gave up 0 bases, with 5 bases separating them. Germline loops: CDR1 LGHNA, CDR2 YNFKEQ.

The chain is built from TRBV27 and TRBJ2-5, with TRBD2 identical over 8 bases. CDR3 length: 18 residues. With V trimmed by 6 bases and J by 1 base, 16 bases remained unmatched. Germline assignment: CDR1 MNHEY and CDR2 SMNVEV (reference sequence). CDR3 in DNA: TGTGCCAGCAGCTCCGCTTCCAGCGGGAGCGGCATCCAAGAGACCCAGTACTTC. Translation: CASSSASSGSGIQETQYF.

This clonotype was detected only a few times. The rearrangement joins TRBV6-1 to TRBJ2-2, with 7 bases lining up with TRBD1. Trimming removed 7 bases from V and 1 base from J; junction bases left unmatched: 3. The CDR3 is 14 amino acids. Germline loops: CDR1 MNHNS, CDR2 SASEGT. For the CDR3, the DNA is TGTGCCAGCACCTGGACAGGGAACACCGGGGAGCTGTTTTTT. It encodes CASTWTGNTGELFF.

The rearrangement joins TRBV19 to TRBJ1-6; TRBD1 matches at 7 bases. The V gene's germline CDR1 is LNHDA and CDR2 SQIVND (reference sequence). Losses at the gene ends were 4 bases for V and 7 bases for J; bases not matched to a gene: 7. The CDR3 runs 15 residues. CDR3 DNA sequence: TGTGCCAGTAGTACCCCGGACAGGCGGAATTCACCCCTCCACTTT. Translated, it gives CASSTPDRRNSPLHF.